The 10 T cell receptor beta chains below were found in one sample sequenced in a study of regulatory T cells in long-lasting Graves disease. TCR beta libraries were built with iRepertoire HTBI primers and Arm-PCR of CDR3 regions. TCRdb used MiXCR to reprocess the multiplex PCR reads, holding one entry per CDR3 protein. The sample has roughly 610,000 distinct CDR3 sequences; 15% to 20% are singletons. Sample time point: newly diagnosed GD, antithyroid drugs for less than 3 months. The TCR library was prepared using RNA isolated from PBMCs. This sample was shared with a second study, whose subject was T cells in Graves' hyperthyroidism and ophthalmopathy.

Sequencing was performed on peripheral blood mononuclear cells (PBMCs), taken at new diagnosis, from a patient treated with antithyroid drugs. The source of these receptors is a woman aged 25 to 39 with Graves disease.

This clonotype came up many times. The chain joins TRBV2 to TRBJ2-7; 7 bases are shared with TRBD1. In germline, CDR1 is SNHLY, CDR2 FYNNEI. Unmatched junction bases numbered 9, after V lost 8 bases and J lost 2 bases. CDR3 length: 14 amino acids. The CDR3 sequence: CASWDSFKTYEQYF. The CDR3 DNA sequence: TGTGCCAGCTGGGACAGCTTTAAGACCTACGAGCAGTACTTC. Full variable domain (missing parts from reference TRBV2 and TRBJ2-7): EPEVTQTPSHQVTQMGQEVILRCVPISNHLYFYWYRQILGQKVEFLVSFYNNEISEKSEIFDDQFSVERPDGSNFTLKIRSTKLEDSAMYFCASWDSFKTYEQYFGPGTRLTVT.

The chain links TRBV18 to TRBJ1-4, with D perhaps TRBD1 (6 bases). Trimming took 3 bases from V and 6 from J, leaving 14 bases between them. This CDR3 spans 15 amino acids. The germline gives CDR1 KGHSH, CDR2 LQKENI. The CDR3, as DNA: TGTGCCAGCTCACCTCCACGACAGGTTCATGAAAAACTGTTTTTT. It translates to CASSPPRQVHEKLFF.

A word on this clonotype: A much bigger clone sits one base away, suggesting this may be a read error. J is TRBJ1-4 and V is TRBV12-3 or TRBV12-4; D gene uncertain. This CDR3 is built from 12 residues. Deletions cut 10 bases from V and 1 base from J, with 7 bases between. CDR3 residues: CATKITNEKLFF. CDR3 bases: TGTGCCACCAAAATAACTAATGAAAAACTGTTTTTT.

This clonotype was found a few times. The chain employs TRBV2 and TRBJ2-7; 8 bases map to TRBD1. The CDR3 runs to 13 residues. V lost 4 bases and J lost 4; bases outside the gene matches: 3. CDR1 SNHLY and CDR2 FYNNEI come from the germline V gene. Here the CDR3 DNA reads TGTGCCAGCAGTGGTCGACAGGGGTACGAGCAGTACTTC. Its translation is CASSGRQGYEQYF.

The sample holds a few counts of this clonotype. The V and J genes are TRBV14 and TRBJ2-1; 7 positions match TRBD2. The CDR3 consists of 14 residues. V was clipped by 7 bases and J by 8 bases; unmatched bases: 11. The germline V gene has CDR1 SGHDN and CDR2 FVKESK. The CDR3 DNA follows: TGTGCCAGCAAACGGCGGGGGATGAACGATGAGCAGTTCTTC. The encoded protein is CASKRRGMNDEQFF.

The CDR3: CASSSSQGPSNYGYTF. The CDR3 bases are TGTGCCAGCAGTTCTTCCCAGGGACCGTCTAACTATGGCTACACCTTC. The chain has TRBV6-2 or TRBV6-3 and TRBJ1-2; D might be TRBD1 (5 bases). CDR3 length: 16 residues. The V end lost 4 bases, the J end lost 0 bases, and 15 bases lay between the germline ends. Germline CDR1 reads MNHEY; CDR2 reads SVGEGT.

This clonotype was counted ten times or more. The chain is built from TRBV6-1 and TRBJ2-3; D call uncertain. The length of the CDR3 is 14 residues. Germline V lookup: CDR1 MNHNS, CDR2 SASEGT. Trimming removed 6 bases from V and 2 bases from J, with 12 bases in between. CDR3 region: CASRPGVNTDTQYF. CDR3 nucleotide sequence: TGTGCCAGCAGGCCAGGAGTAAACACAGATACGCAGTATTTT.

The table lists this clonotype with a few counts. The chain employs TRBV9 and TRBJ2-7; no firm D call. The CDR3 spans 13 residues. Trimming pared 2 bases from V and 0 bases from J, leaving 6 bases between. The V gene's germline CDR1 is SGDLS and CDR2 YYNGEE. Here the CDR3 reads CASSVQPSYEQYF. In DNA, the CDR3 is TGTGCCAGCAGCGTCCAACCCTCCTACGAGCAGTACTTC.

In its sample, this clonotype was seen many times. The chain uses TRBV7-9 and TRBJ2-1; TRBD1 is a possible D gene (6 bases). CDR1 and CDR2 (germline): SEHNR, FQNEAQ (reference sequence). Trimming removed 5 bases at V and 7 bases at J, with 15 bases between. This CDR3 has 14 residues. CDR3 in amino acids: CASSTGLGGNEQFF. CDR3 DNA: TGTGCCAGCAGCACCGGGCTAGGGGGTAATGAGCAGTTCTTC. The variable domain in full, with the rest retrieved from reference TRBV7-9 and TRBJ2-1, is DTGVSQNPRHKITKRGQNVTFRCDPISEHNRLYWYRQTLGQGPEFLTYFQNEAQLEKSRLLSDRFSAERPKGSFSTLEIQRTEQGDSAMYLCASSTGLGGNEQFFGPGTRLTVL.

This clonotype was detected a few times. The CDR3 DNA sequence: TGTGCCAGCAGCTTAGGTGTGGGAGTGGGCGAGCAGTACTTC. Translated: CASSLGVGVGEQYF. The chain links TRBV7-6 to TRBJ2-7, with D maybe TRBD2 (5 bases). Trimming stripped 1 base from V and 6 bases from J, with 13 bases between. CDR1 SGHVS and CDR2 FNYEAQ come from the germline V gene. The CDR3 length is 14 residues.